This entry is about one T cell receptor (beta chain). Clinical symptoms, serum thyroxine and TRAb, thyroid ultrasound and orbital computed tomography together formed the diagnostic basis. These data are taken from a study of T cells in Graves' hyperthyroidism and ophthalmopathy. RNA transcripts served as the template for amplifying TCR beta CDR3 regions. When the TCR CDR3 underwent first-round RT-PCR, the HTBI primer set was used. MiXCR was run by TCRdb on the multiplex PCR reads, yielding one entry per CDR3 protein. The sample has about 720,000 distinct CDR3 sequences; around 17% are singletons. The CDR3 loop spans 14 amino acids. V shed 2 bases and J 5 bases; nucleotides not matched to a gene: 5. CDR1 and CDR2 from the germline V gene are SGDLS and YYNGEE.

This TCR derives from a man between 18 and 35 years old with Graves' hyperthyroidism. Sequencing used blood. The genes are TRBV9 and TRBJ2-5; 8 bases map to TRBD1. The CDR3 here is CASSVTGVRETQYF. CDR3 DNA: TGTGCCAGCAGCGTGACAGGGGTGAGGGAGACCCAGTACTTC.